Included here is one T cell receptor beta chain sequence, with context. Its antigen is currently unknown. The CDR3 has 16 residues. Germline-derived CDR1 and CDR2 are LNHDA and SQIVND (reference sequence). The ends lost 3 bases at V and 4 bases at J; junction bases unmatched: 7. This entry belongs to a study of OX40 agonist ivuxolimab in advanced cancers. Study-wide context: Males comprised 70% to 85% of the group, whose mean age was approximately 60 years (range roughly 20 to 90). The study, taken as a whole, reports: The work left the antigen specificity of expanded peripheral T cells undetermined. The 0.1-3.0 mg/kg partial responders had among the lowest clonal expansion. Blood T cells, both CD4+ and CD8+, expanded clonally by week 6 at 0.1 to 3.0 mg/kg.

Generated by immunoSEQ multiplex PCR, the TCRdb table keeps only in-frame clones and is missing some. In the table there are around 84,000 clones, 92% of which are singletons. The material was CD4+ or CD8+ T cells sorted from blood, obtained in a trial of the OX40 agonist ivuxolimab. The receptor's source is an adult with an advanced solid tumor such as melanoma, head and neck, liver or kidney cancer. The chain recombines TRBV19 with TRBJ2-1, with 9 bases identical to TRBD2. CDR3 DNA: TGTGCCAGTAGTATGTCGACTAGCGGTAGTTACAATGAGCAGTTCTTC. Translation: CASSMSTSGSYNEQFF.